This T cell receptor (beta chain) was recorded in a study of blood T cell repertoires in COVID-19. Study-level background: The United States, Italy and Spain were the sources of the acute and convalescent COVID-19 samples. T cells, B-cell-depleted T cells, or PBMCs supplied cDNA or gDNA.

How the authors handled the data: Reference gene primer amplification gave nucleated cell count estimates. Sequencing used immunoSEQ multiplex PCR; TCRdb keeps in-frame clones, though not all of them. That table supplies the V and J calls and clone size; D and trimming were determined from the DNA. The data contain about 210,000 clones, roughly 86% of them singletons. The CDR3 sequence is 15 residues long. After removal of 5 bases from V and 6 bases from J, the junction contained 9 bases not matched to a gene. Germline CDR1 reads LNHDA; CDR2 reads SQIVND (reference sequence). The chain couples TRBV19 to TRBJ2-7, with 11 positions matching TRBD1. Sequencing was performed on peripheral blood. This sequence was found in a woman aged 40 to 49 with acute or convalescent COVID-19. The CDR3 here is CASSVGTGGNLEQYF. The DNA for the CDR3 is TGTGCCAGTAGTGTCGGGACAGGGGGGAATCTCGAGCAGTACTTC.